This T cell receptor (beta chain) was recorded in a study of T-cell memory formation after mild COVID-19. The CDR3 length is 19 residues. Trimming at V came to 1 base and at J to 0 bases, leaving 10 bases not matched to a gene. The germline V gene has CDR1 SGHRS and CDR2 YFSETQ. 5'RACE primed from the constant segment yielded TCR alpha and TCR beta cDNA libraries bearing sample barcodes and UMIs. TCRdb independently ran MiXCR on the 5' RACE reads; one entry per CDR3 protein. Among around 470,000 distinct CDR3 sequences listed, 20% were seen once. This clonotype was counted only a few times. The source of this sequence is an adult woman who had mild COVID-19 (a few samples of this study predate the infection). Cell type and time point are not known. Source material: PBMCs or a T cell subset sorted from them (not recorded which). The rearrangement links TRBV5-1 to TRBJ2-3; 11 positions agree with TRBD2. CDR3 in amino acids: CASSLFTSGGQKSTDTQYF. The CDR3 nucleotides are TGCGCCAGCAGCTTGTTCACTAGCGGGGGCCAAAAGAGCACAGATACGCAGTATTTT.